This entry lists 22 T cell receptor beta chains sequenced from one sample in a study of response to subunit inactivated influenza vaccine. MiXCR was run by TCRdb on the RT-PCR reads, yielding one entry per CDR3 protein. Of 860,000 or so distinct CDR3 sequences in the sample, approximately 22% are singletons; the top ten hold roughly 10%. The specimen was PBMCs from blood, collected about 5 days after vaccination. These TCRs come from a man between 45 and 60 years old who received an inactivated influenza vaccine.

The chain joins TRBV7-6 to TRBJ2-1; no definite D call. The CDR3 has 14 amino acids. Trimming took 4 bases from V and 2 from J, leaving 9 bases between them. Germline loops: CDR1 SGHVS, CDR2 FNYEAQ. The DNA of the CDR3 is TGTGCCAGCAGCTCCAACAAAGCCTACAATGAGCAGTTCTTC. The encoded protein is CASSSNKAYNEQFF.

V gene TRBV28 combines with J gene TRBJ2-1, with TRBD2 matching 7 bases. J was trimmed by 0 bases and V by 3 bases; bases with no gene match: 8. This CDR3 contains 17 residues. Germline V gene data show CDR1 as MDHEN and CDR2 as SYDVKM. The CDR3 nucleotides read TGTGCCAGCAGTTTCAGTCCGCGGGACTACTCCTACAATGAGCAGTTCTTC. It specifies CASSFSPRDYSYNEQFF.

This chain uses TRBV20-1 with TRBJ2-7; no clear D. V dropped 5 bases and J dropped 4 bases, with 15 bases sitting between them. The CDR3 is 13 residues long. Germline loops: CDR1 DFQATT, CDR2 SNEGSKA (reference sequence). The CDR3 DNA is TGCAGTGCTGAGACGGCCGGACGGTACGAGCAGTACTTC. It specifies CSAETAGRYEQYF.

In the case of this clonotype: A clone one base away is much larger, so this may be a read error. The chain carries TRBV12-3 or TRBV12-4 and TRBJ2-2, with D perhaps matching TRBD2 (5 bases). There are 11 residues in the CDR3. The CDR3 coding sequence is TGTGGCAGCACGCGGGCCGGGGAGCTGTTTTTT. It specifies CGSTRAGELFF.

This clonotype came up once. This chain connects TRBV7-9 to TRBJ2-1; TRBD2 aligns across 13 bases. Germline CDR1 reads SEHNR; CDR2 reads FQNEAQ (reference sequence). There are 16 residues in the CDR3. V trimming: 2 bases; J trimming: 8 bases; junction bases outside the gene matches: 6. The CDR3 is CASSLTSGGASHEQFF. CDR3 sequence (DNA): TGTGCCAGCAGCTTAACTAGCGGGGGGGCCTCACATGAGCAGTTCTTC.

This clonotype was picked up a small number of times. The chain joins TRBV10-3 to TRBJ2-3, with TRBD2 matching over 7 bases. From germline, CDR1 is ENHRY and CDR2 SYGVKD. The J segment lost 3 bases and the V segment lost 3 bases, leaving 6 bases of the junction unmatched. The CDR3 runs 15 residues. The CDR3 DNA reads TGTGCCATCAGTGACGAGACTAGCATGACAGATACGCAGTATTTT. This sequence encodes CAISDETSMTDTQYF.

A few counts support this clonotype. The chain uses TRBV28 and TRBJ2-7; either TRBD1 or TRBD2 may supply D (5 bases each). Looked up from germline, CDR1 is MDHEN and CDR2 is SYDVKM. The CDR3 length is 13 residues. The V and J ends lost 8 bases and 6 bases respectively, with 17 bases between them. The CDR3 spells CASRRGGDFEQYF. CDR3 bases: TGTGCCAGCCGACGGGGCGGCGATTTCGAGCAGTACTTC.

This chain joins TRBV4-3 and TRBJ2-7; possibly TRBD2 for D (5 bases). Germline V gene data show CDR1 as LGHNA and CDR2 as YSLEER. With 2 bases removed from V and 6 bases from J, the gap between germline ends came to 17 bases. The CDR3 runs 15 residues. This chain's CDR3 is CASSQYGRGSREQYF. The CDR3 coding sequence is TGCGCCAGCAGCCAATATGGTCGGGGTAGTCGCGAGCAGTACTTC.

This clonotype was seen ten or more times. The rearrangement joins TRBV9 to TRBJ1-5; possible D gene TRBD1, 5 bases. The CDR3 covers 15 residues. Germline CDR1 is SGDLS and CDR2 is YYNGEE. V was clipped by 4 bases and J by 1 base, with 12 bases between them. The CDR3, as DNA: TGTGCCAGCAGCCTTAGGGGCCTGAGCAATCAGCCCCAGCATTTT. This sequence encodes CASSLRGLSNQPQHF.

This clonotype was seen a few times. This sequence joins TRBV4-3 and TRBJ1-1; D call uncertain. The CDR3 is made up of 14 amino acids. Germline V gene data show CDR1 as LGHNA and CDR2 as YSLEER. The germline V and J ends were trimmed by 4 bases and 10 bases, with 19 bases remaining between them. CDR3 coding DNA: TGCGCCAGCAGCCTGCTGGGTGGTTCGGGCGGAGCTTTCTTT. Translation gives CASSLLGGSGGAFF.

A note on this clonotype: This may arise from a read error, as a much more abundant clone is one base away. V gene TRBV6-5 combines with J gene TRBJ2-2; D remains ambiguous. The CDR3 is 13 amino acids. Germline assignment: CDR1 MNHEY and CDR2 SVGAGI. V shed 1 base and J shed 3 bases, with 3 bases lying between them. CDR3 nucleotides: TGTGCCAGCAGTTACTTACACACCGGGGAGCTGTTTTTT. Protein product: CASSYLHTGELFF.

The chain employs TRBV28 and TRBJ1-2; 9 bases are a match to TRBD1. This CDR3 is 15 amino acids long. With V trimmed by 6 bases and J by 2 bases, 7 bases remained unmatched. Germline CDR1 reads MDHEN; CDR2 reads SYDVKM. The DNA for the CDR3 is TGTGCCAGCAGCCCCCCACAGGGGGCGAACTATGGCTACACCTTC. Amino acid sequence: CASSPPQGANYGYTF.

The chain combines TRBV4-2 with TRBJ2-7, with TRBD1 as a possible D gene (6 bases). This CDR3 spans 15 amino acids. Germline CDR1 reads LGHNA; CDR2 reads YNFKEQ. The V end was cut by 0 bases, the J end by 3 bases, with 12 bases between. The CDR3 DNA reads TGTGCCAGCAGCCAAGATTTCAGGGGCCTCTACGAGCAGTACTTC. This encodes CASSQDFRGLYEQYF.

This clonotype was found many times. The genes are TRBV12-3 or TRBV12-4 and TRBJ2-2; tentatively, D is TRBD2 (6 bases). V was shortened by 6 bases and J by 1 base, with 12 bases between the two germline ends. This CDR3 has 15 residues. The CDR3 here is CASRSSGRNTGELFF. The DNA of the CDR3 is TGTGCCAGCAGGAGCAGCGGGCGGAACACCGGGGAGCTGTTTTTT.

The CDR3 DNA sequence: TGTGCCATCAGTGTAGCGACTGAGCTGTTTTTT. This encodes CAISVATELFF. The rearrangement uses TRBV10-3 and TRBJ2-2; TRBD2 is a possible D gene (5 bases). V was pared by 4 bases and J by 11 bases, with 8 bases between. The CDR3 covers 11 residues. Per the germline V gene, CDR1 is ENHRY and CDR2 is SYGVKD.

This clonotype was counted only a few times. The chain combines TRBV4-2 with TRBJ2-3; 8 bases are shared with TRBD2. Germline V lookup: CDR1 LGHNA, CDR2 YNFKEQ. The CDR3 covers 18 residues. V gave up 1 base and J gave up 2 bases; unmatched junction bases: 11. CDR3 in amino acids: CASSQATIAGRYTDTQYF. In DNA form, the CDR3 reads TGTGCCAGCAGCCAAGCTACTATAGCGGGGCGCTACACAGATACGCAGTATTTT.

About this clonotype itself: The junction departs from the called germline gene at one end, perhaps through a read error. This sequence joins TRBV19 and TRBJ2-1, with TRBD2 matching 11 bases. CDR3 length equals 15 residues. The V gene's germline CDR1 is LNHDA and CDR2 SQIVND (reference sequence). CDR3 protein: CASSIAGGPLDEQFF. CDR3 sequence (DNA): TGTGCCAGTAGCATAGCGGGAGGGCCTCTAGATGAGCAGTTCTTC.

The rearrangement uses TRBV12-3 or TRBV12-4 and TRBJ2-7, with 7 bases fitting TRBD1. This CDR3 comprises 12 residues. Trimming removed 8 bases from V and 0 bases from J; junction bases left unmatched: 1. DNA for the CDR3: TGTGCCAGCGGGGACAGCTCCTACGAGCAGTACTTC. This translates into CASGDSSYEQYF.

At least ten counts were recorded for this clonotype. The chain joins TRBV9 to TRBJ1-2; tentatively, D is TRBD1 (5 bases). Germline V CDR1 and CDR2: SGDLS, YYNGEE. V gave up 2 bases and J gave up 0 bases, with 11 bases separating them. This CDR3 has 15 amino acids. The CDR3 DNA is TGTGCCAGCAGCGTGGGGGGAGATTCTAACTATGGCTACACCTTC. Its translation: CASSVGGDSNYGYTF.

In its sample, this clonotype was seen many times. The chain uses TRBV5-1 and TRBJ2-7; 10 nucleotides line up with TRBD1. J lost 6 bases, V lost 1 base, and 7 bases had no gene match. This CDR3 is built from 15 residues. Germline CDR1 SGHRS, CDR2 YFSETQ. CDR3 in amino acids: CASSLPGTGVSEQYF. The CDR3 DNA reads as TGCGCCAGCAGCTTGCCCGGGACAGGGGTATCCGAGCAGTACTTC.

This chain joins TRBV11-2 and TRBJ2-7, with 12 bases fitting TRBD2. The CDR3 extends over 16 amino acids. Trimming took 2 bases from V and 2 from J; bases not matched to a gene: 4. The V gene's germline CDR1 is SGHAT and CDR2 FQNNGV. The CDR3 bases are TGTGCCAGCAGCTTACCCGGACTAGCGGGAACCTACGAGCAGTACTTC. Its protein is CASSLPGLAGTYEQYF.

This clonotype appeared a few times. The V gene is TRBV7-3, the J gene TRBJ2-1; possibly TRBD2 for D (6 bases). Per the germline V gene, CDR1 is SGHTA and CDR2 is FQGTGA. The CDR3 runs 17 residues. The V end lost 0 bases, the J end lost 0 bases, and 12 bases lay between the germline ends. The CDR3 DNA is TGTGCCAGCAGCTTAACGTTTAGCGGTTTCTCCTACAATGAGCAGTTCTTC. This encodes CASSLTFSGFSYNEQFF. Full variable domain (remainder filled in from reference TRBV7-3 and TRBJ2-1): GAGVSQTPSNKVTEKGKYVELRCDPISGHTALYWYRQSLGQGPEFLIYFQGTGAADDSGLPNDRFFAVRPEGSVSTLKIQRTERGDSAVYLCASSLTFSGFSYNEQFFGPGTRLTVL.